Listed here are 5 T cell receptor beta chains from one sample, sequenced in a study of blood T cell repertoires in COVID-19. Assay: immunoSEQ multiplex PCR; the TCRdb copy retains only in-frame clones and omits some. This repertoire shows roughly 280,000 clones, about 90% found once; its top ten account for 2.2%. Sample: peripheral blood. These receptors were obtained from a woman in her 50s who had recovered from COVID-19.

The chain employs TRBV27 and TRBJ1-1; weak D call: TRBD1 (5 bases). V dropped 5 bases and J dropped 1 base, with 8 bases sitting between them. Germline lookup yields CDR1 MNHEY and CDR2 SMNVEV (reference sequence). The CDR3 consists of 13 residues. The CDR3 DNA reads TGTGCCAGCAGTGCGACAGCGAACACTGAAGCTTTCTTT. Amino acids: CASSATANTEAFF.

The chain uses TRBV7-2 and TRBJ1-2; D perhaps matches TRBD1 (5 bases). Trimming took off 5 bases at V and 3 bases at J, with 13 bases between the two ends. Germline-derived CDR1 and CDR2 are SGHTA and FQGNSA. CDR3 length: 14 residues. The CDR3 bases are TGTGCCAGCAGCAATTTAAGGGGCGACTATGGCTACACCTTC. Amino acid sequence: CASSNLRGDYGYTF.

The chain links TRBV5-4 to TRBJ1-2; D remains ambiguous. The ends were cut back, 0 bases at V and 0 bases at J, with 9 bases in the middle. CDR3 length: 15 amino acids. Per germline, CDR1 SGHNT and CDR2 YYREEE (reference sequence). Here the CDR3 reads CASSLGTTANYGYTF. The CDR3 bases are TGTGCCAGCAGCTTGGGCACGACTGCTAACTATGGCTACACCTTC.

This sequence joins TRBV6-4 and TRBJ2-4; D may be TRBD1 (5 bases). CDR1 and CDR2 from the germline V gene are MRHNA and SNTAGT. The CDR3 contains 13 residues. V was shortened by 0 bases and J by 7 bases, with 7 bases between the two germline ends. CDR3 bases: TGTGCCAGCAGTGACTCGCCAGGGAACATTCAGTACTTC. Translated, it gives CASSDSPGNIQYF.

The V call is TRBV5-1, the J call TRBJ2-2; D unclear. Germline CDR1 reads SGHRS; CDR2 reads YFSETQ. The CDR3 totals 14 residues. The V end lost 4 bases, the J end lost 5 bases, and 12 bases lay between the germline ends. The CDR3 is CASSPMYPTGELFF. The CDR3 DNA reads as TGCGCCAGCAGCCCTATGTACCCGACCGGGGAGCTGTTTTTT.